This is a list of T cell receptor beta chains from one sample in a study of graft-versus-host responses after intestinal transplantation. Their recognized antigens are unknown. Here immunoSEQ multiplex PCR was the method, and the copy in TCRdb shows in-frame clones only, minus some. The sample consists of about 39,000 clones, over 90% of them appearing once. This sample comprised unstimulated CD8+ T cells sorted from spleen or lymph node cells, obtained before transplant. These receptors were taken from a human donor who was the organ donor for an intestinal transplant. Each CDR3 is given with its conserved first and last residue. A D gene is named only where the DNA matches it firmly. Size is stated for part of the rows, as once, few or many counts, or as a class when the clone is expanded.

>TRBJ1-2|.|15|once|TRBV7-9
TGTGCCAGCAGCTTAGGGACGGGGGGCCACTATGGCTACACCTTC
CASSLGTGGHYGYTF
>TRBJ2-1|.|13|once|TRBV4-1
TGCGCCAGCAGCCCGAACCCATACAATGAGCAGTTCTTC
CASSPNPYNEQFF
>TRBJ2-7|.|11|.|TRBV6-5
TGTGCCAGCAGTTACGGCCGGGAGCAGTACTTC
CASSYGREQYF
>TRBJ1-5|.|15|.|TRBV6-1
TGTGCCAGCGGCGGGGGGGCCCTTAGCAATCAGCCCCAGCATTTT
CASGGGALSNQPQHF
>TRBJ2-1|TRBD1|16|.|TRBV9
TGTGCCAGCAGCCCTCCCGGGACAGGGCTAGGGGGGGAGCAGTTCTTC
CASSPPGTGLGGEQFF
>TRBJ2-1|.|15|.|TRBV5-1
TGCGCCAGCAGCTTGGGGGAGAACTCCTACAATGAGCAGTTCTTC
CASSLGENSYNEQFF
>TRBJ2-7|.|15|.|TRBV5-1
TGCGCCAGCAGATTGGGGGGGCAGGACGGATACGAGCAGTACTTC
CASRLGGQDGYEQYF
>TRBJ2-7|TRBD2|16|.|TRBV5-4
TGTGCCAGCAGCTTGGACCCCGGGACTACCGACTACGAGCAGTACTTC
CASSLDPGTTDYEQYF
>TRBJ2-2|.|14|few|TRBV7-9
TGTGCCAGCAGCGGGAATCGAAACACCGGGGAGCTGTTTTTT
CASSGNRNTGELFF
>TRBJ2-5|.|13|.|TRBV4-1
TGCGCCAGCAGCCAAGATCCGCGAGAGACCCAGTACTTC
CASSQDPRETQYF
>TRBJ2-3|TRBD2|24|.|TRBV29-1
TGCAGCGTTGTCGGCCATCCAGGTGGAGCTAGCGGGAGGCACCCCCCGCTAAGCACAGATACGCAGTATTTT
CSVVGHPGGASGRHPPLSTDTQYF
>TRBJ2-1|.|14|.|TRBV19
TGTGCCAGTAGTAGCAGACAGGAGTACAATGAGCAGTTCTTC
CASSSRQEYNEQFF
>TRBJ2-7|TRBD1|13|.|TRBV29-1
TGCAGCGCCAGGACAGGGGAGAGCTACGAGCAGTACTTC
CSARTGESYEQYF
>TRBJ2-3|TRBD2|15|.|TRBV19
TGTGCCAGTAGTATAGACCCGGGAGGCGAGGATACGCAGTATTTT
CASSIDPGGEDTQYF
>TRBJ2-5|TRBD1|15|.|TRBV7-2
TGTGCCAGCAGCCAATTCGATCCGGGACAGAAGACCCAGTACTTC
CASSQFDPGQKTQYF
>TRBJ2-5|TRBD1|16|.|TRBV15
TGTGCCACCAGCAGAGGGGAAATGGACAGGGATGAGACCCAGTACTTC
CATSRGEMDRDETQYF
>TRBJ2-5|TRBD1|12|.|TRBV2
TGTTCTGCTAACAGGGGGCAAGAGACCCAGTACTTC
CSANRGQETQYF
>TRBJ2-7|.|14|.|TRBV28
TGTGCCAGCAGTTTACGCTGGGGGCGTTACGAGCAGTACTTC
CASSLRWGRYEQYF
>TRBJ2-5|.|17|.|TRBV4-1
TGCGCCAGCAGCCAAGAATCTGGGGCGCCCCACCAAGAGACCCAGTACTTC
CASSQESGAPHQETQYF
>TRBJ2-2|TRBD1|18|.|TRBV9
TGTGCCAGCAGCGACCCGGGACAGGGATTTATGAACACCGGGGAGCTGTTTTTT
CASSDPGQGFMNTGELFF
>TRBJ2-1|TRBD2|17|.|TRBV18
TGTGCCAGCTCACCAACTACCGGGACTAGGCTTATCAATGAGCAGTTCTTC
CASSPTTGTRLINEQFF
>TRBJ2-1|TRBD2|16|.|TRBV5-1
TGCGCCAGCAGCTCCCGACTAGCGGGACAGTACAATGAGCAGTTCTTC
CASSSRLAGQYNEQFF
>TRBJ2-2|.|16|.|TRBV4-1
TGCGCCAGCAGCCCCTCTGCGGGGCCGAACACCGGGGAGCTGTTTTTT
CASSPSAGPNTGELFF
>TRBJ2-7|TRBD1|15|.|TRBV4-1
TGCGCCAGCAGCCAAGGTTGGGACAGAGCCTACGAGCAGTACTTC
CASSQGWDRAYEQYF
>TRBJ2-1|TRBD2|16|.|TRBV13
TGTGCCAGCAGCTTCGGCGGGAGTACCTCCTACAATGAGCAGTTCTTC
CASSFGGSTSYNEQFF
>TRBJ1-4|.|19|.|TRBV6-1
TGCGCCAGCAGTGAAACCAGCCGGAGCCCCGGGTGGACTAATGAAAAACTGTTTTTT
CASSETSRSPGWTNEKLFF
>TRBJ2-7|TRBD2|16|.|TRBV4-2
TGTGCCAGCCCCCCGGGGGGACTAGCGGGAGTATACGAGCAGTACTTC
CASPPGGLAGVYEQYF
>TRBJ2-1|.|13|few|TRBV7-9
TGTGCCAGCAGCTTAGAAGGCTGGAATGAGCAGTTCTTC
CASSLEGWNEQFF
>TRBJ2-7|.|12|.|TRBV28
TGTGCCAGCAGTGTCATAAGCTACGAGCAGTACTTC
CASSVISYEQYF
>TRBJ1-2|TRBD1|14|.|TRBV28
TGTGCCAGCAGTTATGACAGGGAAATATATGGCTACACCTTC
CASSYDREIYGYTF
>TRBJ2-1|TRBD2|18|.|TRBV9
TGTGCCAGCAGCGGGACTAGCGGGAGCCCCAGGTACTACAATGAGCAGTTCTTC
CASSGTSGSPRYYNEQFF
>TRBJ2-7|TRBD2|16|.|TRBV13
TGTGCCAGCAGCTCCGGACTAGCGGGTGGCCCCTACGAGCAGTACTTC
CASSSGLAGGPYEQYF
>TRBJ2-3|TRBD2|15|.|TRBV6-4
TGTGCCAGCAGTGATAGCGGGAGGGCCACAGATACGCAGTATTTT
CASSDSGRATDTQYF
>TRBJ2-3|.|13|once|TRBV27
TGTGCCAGCAGTTTACTGAGTACAGATACGCAGTATTTT
CASSLLSTDTQYF
>TRBJ2-1|TRBD2|15|.|TRBV4-1
TGCGCCAGCAGCCCAATAGCGGGAGGGTACAATGAGCAGTTCTTC
CASSPIAGGYNEQFF
>TRBJ1-1|.|15|few|TRBV6-5
TGTGCCAGCAGTTACGAACACCCCTTGAACACTGAAGCTTTCTTT
CASSYEHPLNTEAFF
>TRBJ2-3|.|14|.|TRBV10-3
TGTGCCATCAGTGAAGTGTCTAGCACAGATACGCAGTATTTT
CAISEVSSTDTQYF
>TRBJ2-1|TRBD1|15|.|TRBV19
TGTGCAGTAGGGCCGGGACAGAGTTCCTACAATGAGCAGTTCTTC
CAVGPGQSSYNEQFF
>TRBJ2-7|.|15|.|TRBV2
TGTGCCAGCAGTGAAGGGATAGGGCCCCGTTACGAGCAGTACTTC
CASSEGIGPRYEQYF
>TRBJ2-3|TRBD1|11|.|TRBV29-1
TGCAGCGTTCAGGGGGCAGATACGCAGTATTTT
CSVQGADTQYF
>TRBJ1-5|.|13|few|TRBV9
TGTGCCAGCAGCGTAGGGAGCAATCAGCCCCAGCATTTT
CASSVGSNQPQHF
>TRBJ2-7|.|17|once|TRBV7-9
TGTGCCAGCAGCACCTTGGAAGGAGGTCCCAAATTCTACGAGCAGTACTTC
CASSTLEGGPKFYEQYF
>TRBJ1-2|TRBD1|14|.|TRBV7-2
TGTGCCAGCAGCCCAACAACAGGGGTAAATGGCTACACCTTC
CASSPTTGVNGYTF
>TRBJ2-7|TRBD2|15|.|TRBV7-9
TGTGCCAGCAGCCCTGATAGCGGGAGAGGGGGCGAGCAGTACTTC
CASSPDSGRGGEQYF
>TRBJ2-7|.|12|.|TRBV7-2
TGTGCCAGCAGCTTAGCCACCTACGAGCAGTACTTC
CASSLATYEQYF
>TRBJ2-7|.|13|.|TRBV6-5
TGTGCCAGCAGTTACTACGACGGCTACGAGCAGTACTTC
CASSYYDGYEQYF
>TRBJ2-1|TRBD2|16|.|TRBV5-4
TGTGCCAGCAGCTTGGGCCTAGCGGGGGGCGGCAATGAGCAGTTCTTC
CASSLGLAGGGNEQFF
>TRBJ1-1|TRBD1|14|.|TRBV28
TGTGCCAGCAGTTTGGGACAGGTGAACACTGAAGCTTTCTTT
CASSLGQVNTEAFF
>TRBJ1-4|.|17|.|TRBV6-1
TGTGCCAGCAGTGAAGCGTTATTAGGGCAGCCAAATGAAAAACTGTTTTTT
CASSEALLGQPNEKLFF